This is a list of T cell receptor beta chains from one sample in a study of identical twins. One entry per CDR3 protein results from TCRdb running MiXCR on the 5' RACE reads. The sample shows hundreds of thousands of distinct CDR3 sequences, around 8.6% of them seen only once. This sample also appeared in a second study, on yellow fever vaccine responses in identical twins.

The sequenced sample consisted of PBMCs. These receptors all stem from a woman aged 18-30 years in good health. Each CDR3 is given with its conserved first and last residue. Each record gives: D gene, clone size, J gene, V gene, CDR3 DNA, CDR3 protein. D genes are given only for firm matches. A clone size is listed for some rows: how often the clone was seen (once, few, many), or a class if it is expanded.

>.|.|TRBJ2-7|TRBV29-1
TGCAGCGTTGACGACGGATACTACGAGCAGTACTTC
CSVDDGYYEQYF
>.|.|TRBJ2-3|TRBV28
TGTGCCAGCAGTTTATCGGCCAAAGGGGGGACAGATACGCAGTATTTT
CASSLSAKGGTDTQYF
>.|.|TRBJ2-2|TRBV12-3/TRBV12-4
TGTGCCAGCAGTTTAAGGGATCTGTACCCCGGGGAGCTGTTTTTT
CASSLRDLYPGELFF
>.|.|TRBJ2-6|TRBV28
TGTGCCAACAGCCGCCTACTAGGGGCCAACGTCCTGACTTTC
CANSRLLGANVLTF
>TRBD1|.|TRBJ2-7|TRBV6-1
TGTGCCAGCCGACAGGGGAATTTGTACTACGAGCAGTACTTC
CASRQGNLYYEQYF
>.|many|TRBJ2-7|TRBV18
TGTGCCAGCAGCCCCCCGGCCGCCTACGAGCAGTACTTC
CASSPPAAYEQYF
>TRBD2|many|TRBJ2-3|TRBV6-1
TGTGCCAGCAGCTCCGGGACTAGCGGGAACACAGATACGCAGTATTTT
CASSSGTSGNTDTQYF
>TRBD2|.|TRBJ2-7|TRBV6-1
TGTGCCAGCCAGCGGGAGTTTTCCACCTACGAGCAGTACTTC
CASQREFSTYEQYF
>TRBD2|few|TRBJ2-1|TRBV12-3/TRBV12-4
TGTGCCAGCAGTTCCGCCGGACTAGGGTACAATGAGCAGTTCTTC
CASSSAGLGYNEQFF
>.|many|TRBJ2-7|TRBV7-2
TGTGCCAGCAGCTCAATACTAGCACGGATTACCTACGAGCAGTACTTC
CASSSILARITYEQYF
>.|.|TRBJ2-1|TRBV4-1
TGCGCCAGCAGCCAAGACCCGTCGAGCTTCTACAATGAGCAGTTCTTC
CASSQDPSSFYNEQFF
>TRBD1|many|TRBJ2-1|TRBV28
TGTGCCAGCAGCCACCAGGGGGTGGGCTTAAATGAGCAGTTCTTC
CASSHQGVGLNEQFF
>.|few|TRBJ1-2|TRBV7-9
TGTGCCAGCAGCTTACAAGAACCGGGACGCGGCTACACCTTC
CASSLQEPGRGYTF
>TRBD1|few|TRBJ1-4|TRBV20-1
TGCAGTGCTAGCCAGGGGGCAGGTGTTAATGAAAAACTGTTTTTT
CSASQGAGVNEKLFF
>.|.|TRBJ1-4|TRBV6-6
TGTGCCAGCAGTTACCTTCTGACCGAAAAACTGTTTTTT
CASSYLLTEKLFF
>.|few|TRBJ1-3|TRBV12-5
TGTGCTAGTGGTTTTTCAGGGGCTGGAAACACCATATATTTT
CASGFSGAGNTIYF
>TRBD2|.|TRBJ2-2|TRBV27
TGTGCCAGCAGTTTTCTCCGTAGCGGGAGTGTTATCGGGGAGCTGTTTTTT
CASSFLRSGSVIGELFF
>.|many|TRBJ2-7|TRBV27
TGTGCCAGCAGTTTTCTCGGGCCGGTGGCCCTTTACGAGCAGTACTTC
CASSFLGPVALYEQYF
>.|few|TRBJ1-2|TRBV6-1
TGTGCCAGCAGTCTCAATCAGATATTACACGCAGGCTACACCTTC
CASSLNQILHAGYTF
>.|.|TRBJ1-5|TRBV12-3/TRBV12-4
TGTGCCAGCAGTTTACGGGGGGCACGGGGCGATCAGCCCCAGCATTTT
CASSLRGARGDQPQHF
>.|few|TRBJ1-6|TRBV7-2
TGTGCCAGCAGGAGGGGAGCCTGGGATTCACCCCTCCACTTT
CASRRGAWDSPLHF
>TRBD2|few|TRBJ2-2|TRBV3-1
TGTGCCAGCAGCCAAGATCACCGACTAGCGGTTGGCGGGGAGCTGTTTTTT
CASSQDHRLAVGGELFF
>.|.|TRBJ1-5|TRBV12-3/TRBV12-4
TGTGCCAGCAGTTTATGGGGTAAGCCCCAGCATTTT
CASSLWGKPQHF
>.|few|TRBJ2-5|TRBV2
TGTGCCAGCCGGGCAGGGGTCGGGAGAGAAGAGACCCAGTACTTC
CASRAGVGREETQYF
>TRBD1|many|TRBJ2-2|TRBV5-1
TGCGCCAGCCTAATGGACAGGGTCCCCGGGGAGCTGTTTTTT
CASLMDRVPGELFF
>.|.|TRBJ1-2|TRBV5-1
TGCGCCAGCAGCTCAGCGACAGGTTATGGGAATGGCTACACCTTC
CASSSATGYGNGYTF
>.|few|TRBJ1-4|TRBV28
TGTGCCAGCAGGGAAGGGTTCAGGAATGAAAAACTGTTTTTT
CASREGFRNEKLFF